A single sample is the source of the 30 T cell receptor beta chains below, sequenced in a study of neurological immune-mediated disorders. TCRdb processed the 5' RACE reads anew with MiXCR; each CDR3 protein has one entry. This sample has about 76,000 distinct CDR3 sequences, with roughly 17% found just once. Sequencing used PBMCs. Every receptor here comes from a woman in her thirties or forties in good health.

The chain uses TRBV3-1 and TRBJ2-1; D unresolved. V was clipped by 1 base and J by 7 bases, with 20 bases between them. This CDR3 is 17 amino acids long. Germline values: CDR1 LGHDT, CDR2 YNNKEL (reference sequence). The CDR3 DNA reads TGTGCCAGCAGCCAAGGGCACACAGAGGATTTGGGGAATGAGCAGTTCTTC. Its protein is CASSQGHTEDLGNEQFF.

In its sample, this clonotype was seen many times. This chain connects TRBV12-3 or TRBV12-4 to TRBJ1-3; D perhaps matches TRBD1 (5 bases). The CDR3 totals 13 residues. V was shortened by 6 bases and J by 4 bases, with 10 bases between the two germline ends. In DNA, the CDR3 is TGTGCCAGCAGCGGGACGGGAGGAAACACCATATATTTT. Translated: CASSGTGGNTIYF.

At least ten counts were recorded for this clonotype. The chain couples TRBV20-1 to TRBJ2-3; possibly TRBD2 for D (7 bases). CDR1 is DFQATT, CDR2 SNEGSKA, per germline (reference sequence). The CDR3 has 13 amino acids. With 5 bases removed from V and 7 bases from J, the gap between germline ends came to 16 bases. The CDR3 region is CSAPRGGLNTQYF. CDR3 coding DNA: TGCAGTGCTCCCAGAGGGGGACTAAATACGCAGTATTTT.

This clonotype was seen ten or more times. This sequence joins TRBV18 and TRBJ2-5; 12 bases are shared with TRBD2. With 3 bases clipped from V and 2 bases from J, the junction kept 4 bases outside the gene matches. This CDR3 is 16 amino acids long. Looked up from germline, CDR1 is KGHSH and CDR2 is LQKENI. The CDR3 reads CASSPSGLAGQETQYF. The CDR3, as DNA: TGTGCCAGCTCACCGTCGGGACTAGCGGGTCAAGAGACCCAGTACTTC.

In its sample, this clonotype was seen many times. The chain uses TRBV28 and TRBJ2-5; 8 nucleotides agree with TRBD1. The CDR3 runs to 13 residues. Trimming cost V 6 bases and J 3 bases; bases outside gene matches: 3. Germline V lookup: CDR1 MDHEN, CDR2 SYDVKM. This CDR3 reads CASSATGEETQYF. The CDR3 DNA is TGTGCCAGCAGCGCGACAGGGGAAGAGACCCAGTACTTC.

This clonotype was detected ten times or more. The V gene is TRBV6-5, the J gene TRBJ2-1, with 11 bases lining up with TRBD2. The germline V gene has CDR1 MNHEY and CDR2 SVGAGI. V was clipped by 2 bases and J by 5 bases; unmatched bases: 8. The CDR3 is 17 amino acids. The CDR3 region is CASSYAPTSGTNNEQFF. The CDR3 DNA follows: TGTGCCAGCAGTTACGCCCCGACTAGCGGGACTAACAATGAGCAGTTCTTC.

This clonotype showed up many times. This chain links TRBV4-1 with TRBJ1-2; D is unresolved. The CDR3 consists of 14 residues. In germline, CDR1 is MGHRA, CDR2 YSYEKL. Between the trimmed V and J ends, which lost 0 bases and 0 bases, there was a span of 5 bases. Written as DNA, the CDR3 is TGCGCCAGCAGCCAAGAAACATCTAACTATGGCTACACCTTC. Protein: CASSQETSNYGYTF.

This clonotype came up many times. J is TRBJ1-2 and V is TRBV7-2; D unclear. V lost 5 bases and J 4 bases, leaving 8 bases between the germline ends. CDR3 size: 12 residues. Germline V lookup: CDR1 SGHTA, CDR2 FQGNSA. The CDR3 loop reads CASSPEPYGYTF. The CDR3 region has the DNA TGTGCCAGCAGCCCAGAACCCTATGGCTACACCTTC.

The chain employs TRBV6-2 or TRBV6-3 and TRBJ2-2, with 14 bases that match TRBD2. This CDR3 spans 19 amino acids. The ends lost 6 bases at V and 0 bases at J; junction bases unmatched: 9. Germline CDR1 is MNHEY and CDR2 is SVGEGT. The CDR3 protein is CASRKGRLAGGPNTGELFF. CDR3 in DNA: TGTGCCAGCAGAAAAGGGCGACTAGCGGGGGGGCCGAACACCGGGGAGCTGTTTTTT.

The rearrangement uses TRBV7-2 and TRBJ1-4; tentatively, D is TRBD1 (5 bases). Looked up from germline, CDR1 is SGHTA and CDR2 is FQGNSA. Trimming took 8 bases from V and 2 from J, leaving 15 bases between them. CDR3 length: 15 residues. The CDR3 spells CASATWGGTNEKLFF. In DNA, the CDR3 is TGTGCCAGCGCGACCTGGGGGGGGACTAATGAAAAACTGTTTTTT.

This clonotype has ten or more counts. The CDR3 loop is CASSGTSGGGQETQYF. The CDR3 nucleotides are TGTGCCAGCAGCGGAACTAGCGGGGGAGGCCAAGAGACCCAGTACTTC. The chain recombines TRBV5-6 with TRBJ2-5; 11 bases agree with TRBD2. The CDR3 is made up of 16 amino acids. The V segment lost 4 bases and the J segment 1 base; nucleotides outside the gene matches: 6. Germline CDR1 SGHDT, CDR2 YYEEEE.

In its sample, this clonotype was seen many times. The chain couples TRBV27 to TRBJ2-1; 11 bases fit TRBD2. The CDR3 has 19 residues. J gave up 7 bases and V 6 bases, and 20 bases lay outside the gene matches. Germline V gene lookup returns CDR1 MNHEY and CDR2 SMNVEV (reference sequence). The CDR3, as DNA: TGTGCCAGCAGAAATCGGGGCCTAGCGGGGGGTGTTATTATGAATGAGCAGTTCTTC. Translation: CASRNRGLAGGVIMNEQFF.

The table lists this clonotype with many counts. This rearrangement joins TRBV11-2 to TRBJ2-1; 9 positions agree with TRBD1. Germline CDR1 SGHAT, CDR2 FQNNGV. The CDR3 loop spans 16 amino acids. Trimming took 1 base from V and 8 from J; bases not matched to a gene: 9. CDR3 sequence (DNA): TGTGCCAGCAGCTTAGGATGGGACAGGGAGGCGCATGAGCAGTTCTTC. Amino acid sequence: CASSLGWDREAHEQFF. Full variable domain (missing parts from reference TRBV11-2 and TRBJ2-1): EAGVAQSPRYKIIEKRQSVAFWCNPISGHATLYWYQQILGQGPKLLIQFQNNGVVDDSQLPKDRFSAERLKGVDSTLKIQPAKLEDSAVYLCASSLGWDREAHEQFFGPGTRLTVL.

The genes are TRBV4-2 and TRBJ2-3; TRBD2 matches 14 bases. The CDR3 runs 16 residues. Germline V lookup: CDR1 LGHNA, CDR2 YNFKEQ. J lost 1 base, V lost 11 bases, and 8 bases had no gene match. As DNA, the CDR3 is TGTGCCTGTTCCTCGGGACTAGCGGGGGGCACAGATACGCAGTATTTT. It specifies CACSSGLAGGTDTQYF.

This clonotype was recorded at least ten times. V gene TRBV6-4 combines with J gene TRBJ2-1; D not certain. Germline loops: CDR1 MRHNA, CDR2 SNTAGT. This CDR3 is built from 14 residues. Trimming took off 2 bases at V and 9 bases at J, with 14 bases between the two ends. The CDR3 sequence is CASSDGSESGEQFF. The CDR3 DNA is TGTGCCAGCAGTGACGGGTCTGAAAGTGGTGAGCAGTTCTTC.

The table lists this clonotype with a few counts. J is TRBJ2-3 and V is TRBV10-3, with 14 bases matching TRBD2. The germline V gene encodes CDR1 ENHRY and CDR2 SYGVKD. V trimming: 0 bases; J trimming: 2 bases; junction bases outside the gene matches: 4. CDR3 length: 18 residues. DNA for the CDR3: TGTGCCATCAGTGAGTCCCGACTAGCGGGGGGGGCCACAGATACGCAGTATTTT. It translates to CAISESRLAGGATDTQYF.

This clonotype has at least ten counts. The chain is built from TRBV20-1 and TRBJ2-2, with D perhaps given as TRBD1 or TRBD2 (5 bases each). This CDR3 has 19 residues. The germline V gene has CDR1 DFQATT and CDR2 SNEGSKA (reference sequence). The V gene lost 1 base and the J gene lost 2 bases, with 23 bases spanning the gap. The chain's CDR3 is CSARGRSGRKLSNTGELFF. DNA for the CDR3: TGCAGTGCTAGAGGCAGGTCGGGACGAAAACTAAGCAACACCGGGGAGCTGTTTTTT.

This chain's CDR3 is CASSLGSMVSGANVLTF. The CDR3 region has the DNA TGTGCCAGCAGTTTAGGTAGCATGGTCTCTGGGGCCAACGTCCTGACTTTC. The rearrangement joins TRBV12-3 or TRBV12-4 to TRBJ2-6, with D hard to call. Trimming left V 1 base short and J 0 bases short, with 10 bases between. The CDR3 runs 17 residues.

This clonotype was counted at least ten times. V and J are TRBV6-2 or TRBV6-3 and TRBJ2-3, with 7 bases that match TRBD1. Germline V gene lookup returns CDR1 MNHEY and CDR2 SVGEGT. This CDR3 spans 14 amino acids. The J segment lost 3 bases and the V segment lost 6 bases, leaving 6 bases of the junction unmatched. CDR3 residues: CASSRDSETDTQYF. The CDR3 DNA is TGTGCCAGCAGCAGGGACAGTGAGACAGATACGCAGTATTTT.

This clonotype was seen many times. This chain uses TRBV6-1 with TRBJ2-2; D is ambiguous. The germline CDR1 and CDR2 sequences are MNHNS and SASEGT. V was pared by 2 bases and J by 0 bases, with 13 bases between. The CDR3 is 17 amino acids. The CDR3: CASSEPGSATNTGELFF. DNA for the CDR3: TGTGCCAGCAGTGAACCCGGTTCCGCGACGAACACCGGGGAGCTGTTTTTT.

This clonotype was detected many times. This chain joins TRBV7-9 and TRBJ2-7; 9 nucleotides agree with TRBD1. CDR3 length equals 16 residues. V dropped 1 base and J dropped 3; count of bases not matched to a gene: 7. Germline V gene lookup returns CDR1 SEHNR and CDR2 FQNEAQ (reference sequence). CDR3 residues: CASSLVPGQGRYEQYF. CDR3 coding DNA: TGTGCCAGCAGCTTAGTTCCGGGACAGGGACGCTACGAGCAGTACTTC.

For this clonotype: Germline and junction disagree at one end, which may indicate a read error. This chain uses TRBV3-1 with TRBJ1-1; TRBD1 is a possible D gene (5 bases). CDR1 and CDR2 (germline): LGHDT, YNNKEL (reference sequence). CDR3 length: 15 residues. CDR3 nucleotide sequence: TGTGCCAGCAGCCGGGCTGGGACGGAGAACACTGATGCTTTCTTT. This sequence encodes CASSRAGTENTDAFF.

The rearrangement uses TRBV11-3 and TRBJ2-3, with TRBD2 matching over 9 bases. V was clipped by 3 bases and J by 5 bases; unmatched bases: 9. The length of the CDR3 is 16 residues. Germline V gene data show CDR1 as SGHNT and CDR2 as YENEEA. The CDR3 sequence is CASSLGLAPTEDTQYF. The CDR3 nucleotides read TGTGCCAGCAGCTTGGGACTAGCCCCAACAGAAGATACGCAGTATTTT.

At least ten counts were recorded for this clonotype. The chain couples TRBV10-3 to TRBJ2-5; tentative D call: TRBD2 (6 bases). This CDR3 has 13 amino acids. Trimming took off 3 bases at V and 4 bases at J, with 9 bases between the two ends. Looked up from germline, CDR1 is ENHRY and CDR2 is SYGVKD. CDR3 sequence: CAISDGTLETQYF. In DNA, the CDR3 is TGTGCCATCAGTGATGGGACTCTAGAGACCCAGTACTTC.

In the case of this clonotype: At one end the junction does not follow the germline gene, possibly because of a read error. The genes are TRBV5-1 and TRBJ2-2; a possible D gene is TRBD1 (6 bases). The CDR3 is made up of 14 amino acids. Germline V gene lookup returns CDR1 SGHRS and CDR2 YFSETQ. The CDR3 reads CASSPATGNGELFF. The DNA of the CDR3 is TGCGCCAGCAGCCCCGCAACAGGGAACGGGGAGCTCTTTTTT. The variable domain in full, with the rest retrieved from reference TRBV5-1 and TRBJ2-2, is KAGVTQTPRYLIKTRGQQVTLSCSPISGHRSVSWYQQTPGQGLQFLFEYFSETQRNKGNFPGRFSGRQFSNSRSEMNVSTLELGDSALYLCASSPATGNGELFFGEGSRLTVL.

This clonotype was recorded many times. The chain joins TRBV7-8 to TRBJ1-2; the D is unclear. The CDR3 consists of 14 residues. Trimming cost V 5 bases and J 3 bases, with 13 bases left between them. CDR1 SGHVS and CDR2 FQNEAQ come from the germline V gene. The CDR3, as DNA: TGTGCCAGCAGCCAGAGATCCATATACTATGGCTACACCTTC. Protein sequence: CASSQRSIYYGYTF.

This clonotype has ten or more counts. The J gene is TRBJ2-7, the V gene TRBV20-1; weak D call: TRBD2 (5 bases). The length of the CDR3 is 12 residues. Germline V gene sequence: CDR1 DFQATT, CDR2 SNEGSKA (reference sequence). The germline V and J ends were trimmed by 7 bases and 4 bases, with 14 bases remaining between them. This CDR3 is CSVGGGGYEQYF. In nucleotides, the CDR3 is TGCAGTGTGGGCGGAGGCGGTTACGAGCAGTACTTC.

In its sample, this clonotype was seen many times. V gene TRBV6-5 combines with J gene TRBJ1-2; tentatively, D is TRBD1 (6 bases). The V end was cut by 7 bases, the J end by 5 bases, with 17 bases between. Germline V gene lookup returns CDR1 MNHEY and CDR2 SVGAGI. This CDR3 contains 14 residues. In DNA form, the CDR3 reads TGTGCCAGCATTGACACAGGGCGCACGTATGGCTACACCTTC. This sequence encodes CASIDTGRTYGYTF.

This clonotype has at least ten counts. The chain joins TRBV7-3 to TRBJ2-5, with 10 bases lining up with TRBD2. This CDR3 is built from 17 residues. The V segment lost 8 bases and the J segment 2 bases; nucleotides outside the gene matches: 14. Germline V gene data show CDR1 as SGHTA and CDR2 as FQGTGA. DNA for the CDR3: TGTGCCAGCCGCCCGGTAGCGGGGGGCCGGAGGCAAGAGACCCAGTACTTC. The encoded protein is CASRPVAGGRRQETQYF.

This clonotype has a count of ten or more. The chain joins TRBV5-1 to TRBJ1-4, with D perhaps TRBD1 (6 bases). Per the germline V gene, CDR1 is SGHRS and CDR2 is YFSETQ. The length of the CDR3 is 16 residues. The germline V and J ends were trimmed by 4 bases and 7 bases, with 20 bases remaining between them. CDR3 sequence reads: CASSLSDRKWVEKLFF. CDR3 in DNA: TGCGCCAGCAGCCTAAGCGACAGGAAATGGGTTGAAAAACTGTTTTTT. The full variable domain, its missing parts supplied by reference TRBV5-1 and TRBJ1-4, is KAGVTQTPRYLIKTRGQQVTLSCSPISGHRSVSWYQQTPGQGLQFLFEYFSETQRNKGNFPGRFSGRQFSNSRSEMNVSTLELGDSALYLCASSLSDRKWVEKLFFGSGTQLSVL.